This T cell receptor (beta chain) was recovered during a study of Ad26.COV2.S vaccination and SARS-CoV-2 variants. Points from the study as a whole: Those who received vaccine or placebo ended up with similar non-spike TCR breadth.

The length of the CDR3 is 16 residues. Germline-derived CDR1 and CDR2 are MDHEN and SYDVKM. With 3 bases removed from V and 0 bases from J, the gap between germline ends came to 12 bases. This clone has just a few counts. Its antigen is not identified. Sequencing used immunoSEQ multiplex PCR; TCRdb keeps in-frame clones, though not all of them. The sample records 300,000 to 450,000 clones, approximately 84% being singletons. Treatment meaning: about 20 received Ad26.COV2.S at low or high dose, single or two shots; 5 received placebo; per-sample allocation not given. Samples came from day 63 after the first vaccine or placebo injection.

The sample was peripheral blood, taken in a trial of Ad26.COV2.S vaccine versus placebo. The chain uses TRBV28 and TRBJ1-5; possibly TRBD1 for D (5 bases). The clonotype was recovered from a person aged 18-65 years who received the Ad26.COV2.S COVID-19 vaccine or a placebo. The CDR3 DNA reads as TGTGCCAGCAGTTTCTCAGGACACCATAGCAATCAGCCCCAGCATTTT. Protein: CASSFSGHHSNQPQHF.